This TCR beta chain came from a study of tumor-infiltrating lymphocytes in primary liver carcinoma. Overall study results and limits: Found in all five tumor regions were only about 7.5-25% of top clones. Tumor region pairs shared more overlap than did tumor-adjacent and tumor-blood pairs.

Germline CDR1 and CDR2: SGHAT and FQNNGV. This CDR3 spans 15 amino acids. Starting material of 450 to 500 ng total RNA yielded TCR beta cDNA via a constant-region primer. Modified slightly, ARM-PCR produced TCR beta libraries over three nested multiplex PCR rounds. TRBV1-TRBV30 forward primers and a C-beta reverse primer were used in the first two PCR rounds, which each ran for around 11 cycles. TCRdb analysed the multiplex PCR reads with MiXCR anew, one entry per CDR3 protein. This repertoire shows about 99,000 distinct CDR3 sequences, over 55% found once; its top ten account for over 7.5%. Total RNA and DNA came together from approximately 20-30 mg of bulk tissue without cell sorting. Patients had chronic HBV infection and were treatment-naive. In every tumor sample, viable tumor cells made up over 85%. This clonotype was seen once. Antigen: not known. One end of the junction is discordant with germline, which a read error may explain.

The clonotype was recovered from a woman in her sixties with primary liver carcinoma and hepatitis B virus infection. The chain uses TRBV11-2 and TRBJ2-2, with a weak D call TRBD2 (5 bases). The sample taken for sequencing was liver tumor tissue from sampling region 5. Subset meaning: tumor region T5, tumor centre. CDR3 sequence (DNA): TGTGCCAGTAACTCCCTTGATGGGCAGTCCGGGAAGCTGTTTTTT. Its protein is CASNSLDGQSGKLFF.